This TCR beta chain derives from a study of T cell responses to AZD1222 COVID-19 vaccine. A note on this clone: Its antigen is still unknown.

Only in-frame clones appear in the TCRdb table, and some are missing; sequencing was by immunoSEQ multiplex PCR. The sample records about 120,000 clones, 70% to 90% being singletons. Findings of the study overall: Clonal diversity may have been underestimated in mostly white British donors.

V was clipped by 4 bases and J by 3 bases; unmatched bases: 9. The CDR3 length is 19 residues. Per the germline V gene, CDR1 is KGHDR and CDR2 is SFDVKD. The chain links TRBV24-1 to TRBJ2-4, with 15 positions matching TRBD2. The sample was peripheral blood, taken on day 0 of AZD1222 vaccination. The sequence was collected from an adult in good health. CDR3 coding DNA: TGTGCCACCAGTGACTGGACTAGCGGGGGGGATGGCGGCAAAAACATTCAGTACTTC. Its translation is CATSDWTSGGDGGKNIQYF.